The sequence of this TCR beta chain was determined in a study of OX40 agonist ivuxolimab in advanced cancers. Looking at the study overall: Dosing consisted of intravenous ivuxolimab at 0.01 to 10 mg/kg every 2 weeks. The study reported partial responses in three patients: one hepatocellular carcinoma, two cutaneous melanoma.

The V and J ends lost 4 bases and 4 bases, in that order; junction bases with no gene match: 6. Germline-derived CDR1 and CDR2 are SGHTA and FQGNSA. The CDR3 consists of 15 residues. The protocol was immunoSEQ multiplex PCR, while the TCRdb copy is restricted to in-frame clones and leaves out a portion. The sample carries about 13,000 clones, around 86% recorded once. Points on this clone: Its target is not known.

Study observations and caveats: Clones of CD4+ and CD8+ blood T cells grew by week 6 at doses of 0.1 to 3.0 mg/kg.

The receptor was isolated from an adult with an advanced solid tumor such as melanoma, head and neck, liver or kidney cancer. This chain links TRBV7-2 with TRBJ1-4, with 7 bases aligning to TRBD1. This specimen was CD4+ or CD8+ T cells sorted from blood, taken in a trial of the OX40 agonist ivuxolimab. CDR3 bases: TGTGCCAGCAGCTCCTGGGACAGCCATAATGAAAAACTGTTTTTT. It codes for CASSSWDSHNEKLFF.